This is a list of T cell receptor beta chains from one sample in a study of OX40 agonist ivuxolimab in advanced cancers. Generated by immunoSEQ multiplex PCR, the TCRdb table keeps only in-frame clones and is missing some. Seen here are about 80,000 clones, about 92% observed once, and the top ten hold more than 1.5%. This specimen consisted of CD4+ or CD8+ T cells sorted from blood, obtained in a trial of the OX40 agonist ivuxolimab. The receptors come from an adult with an advanced solid tumor such as melanoma, head and neck, liver or kidney cancer. The CDR3 runs from the conserved cysteine through the conserved F or W.

j_call	v_call	cdr3_aa
TRBJ2-2	TRBV6-5	CASSYPGELFF
TRBJ1-2	TRBV28	CASRVETGGHGYTF
TRBJ1-2	TRBV15	CATSSGEGRGDYGYTF
TRBJ2-5	TRBV27	CASSTQTGGGKTQYF
TRBJ2-1	TRBV6-5	CASSRPTVANEQFF
TRBJ2-3	TRBV4-2	CASSQALGGTDTQYF
TRBJ2-7	TRBV27	CASSFVRGYEQYF
TRBJ2-3	TRBV7-3	CASSPQAARTHTQYF
TRBJ2-7	TRBV6-7	CASSYRAGRPYEQYF
TRBJ1-3	TRBV6-1	CASRVQGGNTIYF
TRBJ1-1	TRBV4-1	CASSQEFRELNTEAFF
TRBJ2-1	TRBV28	CASSFGLGAGGEQFF
TRBJ1-1	TRBV2	CASSEGGAGTAEAFF